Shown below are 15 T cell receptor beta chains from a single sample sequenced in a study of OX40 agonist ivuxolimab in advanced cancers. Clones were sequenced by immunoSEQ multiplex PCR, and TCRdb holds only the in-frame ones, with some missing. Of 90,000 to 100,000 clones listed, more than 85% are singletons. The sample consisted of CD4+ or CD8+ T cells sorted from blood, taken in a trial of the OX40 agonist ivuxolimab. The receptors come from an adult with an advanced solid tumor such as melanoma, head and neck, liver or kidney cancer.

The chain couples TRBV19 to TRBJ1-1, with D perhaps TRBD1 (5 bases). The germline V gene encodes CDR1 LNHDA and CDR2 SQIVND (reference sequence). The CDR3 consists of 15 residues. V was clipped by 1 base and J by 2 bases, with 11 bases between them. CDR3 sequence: CASSIVGDGNTEAFF. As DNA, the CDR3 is TGTGCCAGTAGTATAGTAGGGGACGGCAACACTGAAGCTTTCTTT.

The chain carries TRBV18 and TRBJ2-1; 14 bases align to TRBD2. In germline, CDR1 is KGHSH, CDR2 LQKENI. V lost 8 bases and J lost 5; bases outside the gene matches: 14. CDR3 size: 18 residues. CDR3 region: CASPSTSGRAGGDNEQFF. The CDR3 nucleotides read TGTGCCAGCCCATCGACTAGCGGGAGGGCCGGCGGGGACAATGAGCAGTTCTTC.

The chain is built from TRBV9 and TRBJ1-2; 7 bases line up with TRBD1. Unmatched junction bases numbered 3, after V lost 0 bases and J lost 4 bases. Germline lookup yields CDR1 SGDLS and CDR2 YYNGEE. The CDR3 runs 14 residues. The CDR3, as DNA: TGTGCCAGCAGCGTAGGACAGGGTTCCTATGGCTACACCTTC. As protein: CASSVGQGSYGYTF.

The DNA of the CDR3 is TGTGCCAGCAGCCCCGGGACAGGGGGTAACACCGGGGAGCTGTTTTTT. It yields the protein CASSPGTGGNTGELFF. The J gene is TRBJ2-2, the V gene TRBV5-4, with 11 bases that match TRBD1. Germline assignment: CDR1 SGHNT and CDR2 YYREEE (reference sequence). CDR3 length: 16 residues. J was trimmed by 2 bases and V by 4 bases; bases with no gene match: 4.

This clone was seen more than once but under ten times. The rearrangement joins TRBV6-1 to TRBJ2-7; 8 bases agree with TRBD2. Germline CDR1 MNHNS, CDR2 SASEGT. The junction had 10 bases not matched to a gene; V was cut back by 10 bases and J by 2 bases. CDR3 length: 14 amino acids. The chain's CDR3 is CATGGTGRAYEQYF. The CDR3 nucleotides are TGTGCCACCGGAGGGACCGGGAGGGCCTACGAGCAGTACTTC.

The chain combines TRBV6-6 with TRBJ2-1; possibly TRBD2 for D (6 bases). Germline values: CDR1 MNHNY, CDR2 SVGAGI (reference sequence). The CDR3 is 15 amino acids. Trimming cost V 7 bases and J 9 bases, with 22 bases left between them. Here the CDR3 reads CASIPASEPAREQFF. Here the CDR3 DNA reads TGTGCCAGCATTCCAGCTAGCGAACCCGCGCGTGAGCAGTTCTTC.

The CDR3 sequence: CASSPQREYSYEQYV. CDR3 bases: TGTGCCAGCAGCCCCCAGCGGGAGTACTCCTACGAGCAGTACGTC. The chain carries TRBV5-6 and TRBJ2-7, with 8 nucleotides matching TRBD2. The V gene's germline CDR1 is SGHDT and CDR2 YYEEEE. The CDR3 consists of 15 residues. Germline trimming cut 4 bases from V and 0 bases from J; bases unmatched to any gene: 6.

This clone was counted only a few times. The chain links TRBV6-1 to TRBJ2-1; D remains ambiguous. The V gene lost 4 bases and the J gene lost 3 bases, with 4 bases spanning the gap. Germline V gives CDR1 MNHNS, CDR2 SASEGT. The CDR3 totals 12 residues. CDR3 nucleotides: TGTGCCAGCAGTGCCAACTACAATGAGCAGTTCTTC. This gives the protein CASSANYNEQFF.

This CDR3 is CASSSGDSQFHQPQHF. The DNA of the CDR3 is TGTGCCAGTAGTTCTGGGGACAGCCAGTTTCATCAGCCCCAGCATTTT. The rearrangement links TRBV19 to TRBJ1-5; TRBD1 aligns across 7 bases. The length of the CDR3 is 16 residues. V gave up 5 bases and J gave up 5 bases; unmatched junction bases: 12. From germline, CDR1 is LNHDA and CDR2 SQIVND (reference sequence).

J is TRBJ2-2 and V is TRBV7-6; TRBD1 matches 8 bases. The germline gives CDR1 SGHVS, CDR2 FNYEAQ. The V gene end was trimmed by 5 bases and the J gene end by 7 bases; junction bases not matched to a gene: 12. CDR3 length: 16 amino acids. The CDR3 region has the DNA TGTGCCAGCAGCCGGATGGACAGGGTTGGTGACGGGGAGCTGTTTTTT. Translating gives CASSRMDRVGDGELFF.

The CDR3 protein is CASSLEGPGANVLTF. The CDR3 DNA follows: TGTGCCAGCAGCTTGGAGGGCCCCGGGGCCAACGTCCTGACTTTC. The gene calls are TRBV5-4 and TRBJ2-6; D not certain. The CDR3 loop spans 15 amino acids. V lost 0 bases, J lost 4 bases, and 8 bases lay in between. Germline lookup yields CDR1 SGHNT and CDR2 YYREEE (reference sequence). Full variable domain (remainder filled in from reference TRBV5-4 and TRBJ2-6): ETGVTQSPTHLIKTRGQQVTLRCSSQSGHNTVSWYQQALGQGPQFIFQYYREEENGRGNFPPRFSGLQFPNYSSELNVNALELDDSALYLCASSLEGPGANVLTFGAGSRLTVL.

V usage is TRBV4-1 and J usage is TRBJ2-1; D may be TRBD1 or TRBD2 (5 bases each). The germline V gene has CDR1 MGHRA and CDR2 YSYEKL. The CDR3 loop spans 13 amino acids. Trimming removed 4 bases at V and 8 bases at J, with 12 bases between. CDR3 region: CASSPGTLDEQFF. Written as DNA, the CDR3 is TGCGCCAGCAGCCCAGGGACGTTGGATGAGCAGTTCTTC.

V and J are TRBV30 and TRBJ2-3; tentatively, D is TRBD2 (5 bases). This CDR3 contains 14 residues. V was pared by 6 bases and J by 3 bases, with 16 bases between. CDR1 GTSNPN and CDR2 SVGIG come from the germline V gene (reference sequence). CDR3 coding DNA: TGTGCCTGTTCCGATAGAGGGCCGACAGATACGCAGTATTTT. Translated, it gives CACSDRGPTDTQYF.

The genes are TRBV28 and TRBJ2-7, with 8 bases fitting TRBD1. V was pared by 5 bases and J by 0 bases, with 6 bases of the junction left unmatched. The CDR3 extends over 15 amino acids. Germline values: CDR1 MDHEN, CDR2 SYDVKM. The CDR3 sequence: CASSPTGGSSYEQYF. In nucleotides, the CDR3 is TGTGCCAGCAGTCCAACAGGGGGGTCCTCCTACGAGCAGTACTTC.

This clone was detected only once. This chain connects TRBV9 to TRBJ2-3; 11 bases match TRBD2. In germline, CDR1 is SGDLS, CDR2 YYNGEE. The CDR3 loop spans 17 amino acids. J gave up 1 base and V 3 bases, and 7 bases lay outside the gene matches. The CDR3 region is CASSATPLAGGTDTQYF. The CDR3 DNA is TGTGCCAGCAGCGCGACCCCACTAGCGGGGGGCACAGATACGCAGTATTTT.